Below, 28 T cell receptor beta chains from the same sample are listed, as sequenced in a study of technical replicates of blood from a few donors. The method was immunoSEQ multiplex PCR; TCRdb's version includes in-frame clones alone and lacks a portion of them. Of roughly 67,000 clones in the sample, 95% to 98% were seen once. The material sequenced was T cells isolated from PBMCs. The receptors here all came from a human donor in good health.

This chain joins TRBV5-1 and TRBJ2-5; 8 bases are shared with TRBD2. Germline V gene sequence: CDR1 SGHRS, CDR2 YFSETQ. Germline trimming cut 6 bases from V and 0 bases from J; bases unmatched to any gene: 4. The CDR3 covers 14 residues. The CDR3 loop reads CASTLAGDQETQYF. In DNA, the CDR3 is TGCGCCAGCACCCTAGCGGGTGACCAAGAGACCCAGTACTTC.

The chain uses TRBV18 and TRBJ2-3, with 7 bases matching TRBD1. Germline V gene lookup returns CDR1 KGHSH and CDR2 LQKENI. J lost 2 bases, V lost 3 bases, and 2 bases had no gene match. The CDR3 covers 14 residues. The CDR3 DNA reads TGTGCCAGCTCACCGGGACAGATCACAGATACGCAGTATTTT. Protein product: CASSPGQITDTQYF.

The chain couples TRBV5-1 to TRBJ1-5; 8 nucleotides line up with TRBD1. The CDR3 is made up of 15 amino acids. CDR1 and CDR2 from the germline V gene are SGHRS and YFSETQ. After removal of 3 bases from V and 1 base from J, the junction contained 3 bases not matched to a gene. This chain's CDR3 is CASSSTGESNQPQHF. The CDR3 DNA reads as TGCGCCAGCAGCTCGACAGGGGAAAGCAATCAGCCCCAGCATTTT.

The CDR3, as DNA: TGTGCCAGCAGCTACCGCCTTAAAGGGGCCTACAATGAGCAGTTCTTC. Translation gives CASSYRLKGAYNEQFF. The genes are TRBV11-2 and TRBJ2-1, with D tentatively TRBD1 (5 bases). Trimming left V 4 bases short and J 2 bases short, with 15 bases between. Germline V CDR1 and CDR2: SGHAT, FQNNGV. The CDR3 runs to 16 residues.

The rearrangement joins TRBV25-1 to TRBJ2-5; no reliable D call. V lost 3 bases and J 3 bases, leaving 5 bases between the germline ends. Germline lookup yields CDR1 MGHDK and CDR2 SYGVNS. The CDR3 extends over 12 amino acids. In DNA form, the CDR3 reads TGTGCCAGCAGTGACCCAAAAGAGACCCAGTACTTC. Amino acids: CASSDPKETQYF.

The V gene is TRBV5-6, the J gene TRBJ1-1; D perhaps matches TRBD1 (5 bases). The CDR3 loop spans 13 amino acids. Germline V gene lookup returns CDR1 SGHDT and CDR2 YYEEEE. The V and J ends lost 1 base and 5 bases respectively, with 9 bases between them. The DNA for the CDR3 is TGTGCCAGCAGCTTGTGGGGGGGAACTGAAGCTTTCTTT. Its protein is CASSLWGGTEAFF.

This chain connects TRBV5-1 to TRBJ2-7; TRBD1 aligns across 9 bases. CDR1 and CDR2 from the germline V gene are SGHRS and YFSETQ. Trimming at V came to 4 bases and at J to 4 bases, leaving 9 bases not matched to a gene. The CDR3 spans 15 residues. The CDR3 spells CASSIGTGRVYEQYF. In DNA, the CDR3 is TGCGCCAGCAGCATAGGGACAGGGCGGGTTTACGAGCAGTACTTC. The full variable domain, with the rest looked up from reference TRBV5-1 and TRBJ2-7, is KAGVTQTPRYLIKTRGQQVTLSCSPISGHRSVSWYQQTPGQGLQFLFEYFSETQRNKGNFPGRFSGRQFSNSRSEMNVSTLELGDSALYLCASSIGTGRVYEQYFGPGTRLTVT.

V and J are TRBV11-2 and TRBJ2-5, with 8 bases aligning to TRBD1. Germline loops: CDR1 SGHAT, CDR2 FQNNGV. The CDR3 is 13 amino acids. The junction had 12 bases not matched to a gene; V was cut back by 5 bases and J by 13 bases. The CDR3 region has the DNA TGTGCCAGCAGCCCTACCGGACAGGGTGGAAGGTACTTC. Translation gives CASSPTGQGGRYF.

The chain links TRBV29-1 to TRBJ1-2; the D gene is possibly TRBD1 (5 bases). This CDR3 region has 14 residues. V shed 3 bases and J shed 2 bases, with 13 bases lying between them. CDR1 is SQVTM and CDR2 is ANQGSEA in the germline V gene. The CDR3 is CSVDWAGWNYGYTF. CDR3 in DNA: TGCAGCGTTGATTGGGCAGGGTGGAACTATGGCTACACCTTC.

The rearrangement links TRBV9 to TRBJ2-3; D might be TRBD1 (6 bases). Germline V lookup: CDR1 SGDLS, CDR2 YYNGEE. The V end lost 0 bases, the J end lost 3 bases, and 14 bases lay between the germline ends. The CDR3 is 16 amino acids. CDR3 in amino acids: CASSVEAGEWTDTQYF. DNA for the CDR3: TGTGCCAGCAGCGTAGAGGCAGGGGAATGGACAGATACGCAGTATTTT.

The chain combines TRBV7-9 with TRBJ2-1, with TRBD2 matching 9 bases. The CDR3 is made up of 16 amino acids. Losses at the gene ends were 5 bases for V and 5 bases for J; bases not matched to a gene: 10. Germline-derived CDR1 and CDR2 are SEHNR and FQNEAQ (reference sequence). CDR3 nucleotide sequence: TGTGCCAGCAGCCTGCTTAGAGCGGGGGGAGACAATGAGCAGTTCTTC. It codes for CASSLLRAGGDNEQFF.

This clone was recorded once. This rearrangement joins TRBV6-1 to TRBJ2-7; TRBD1 matches at 10 bases. Germline V gene lookup returns CDR1 MNHNS and CDR2 SASEGT. The length of the CDR3 is 14 residues. The J segment lost 2 bases and the V segment lost 3 bases, leaving 1 base of the junction unmatched. The CDR3 protein is CASSDGTGAYEQYF. The CDR3 nucleotides are TGTGCCAGCAGTGATGGGACAGGGGCCTACGAGCAGTACTTC.

This chain connects TRBV5-5 to TRBJ2-1, with a possible D match to TRBD1 (5 bases). Per germline, CDR1 SGHKS and CDR2 YYEKEE (reference sequence). The CDR3 is 15 amino acids. The germline V and J ends were trimmed by 2 bases and 0 bases, with 9 bases remaining between them. CDR3 in DNA: TGTGCCAGCAGCTTTTACAGGAACTCCTACAATGAGCAGTTCTTC. This encodes CASSFYRNSYNEQFF.

The V gene is TRBV28, the J gene TRBJ1-5; 9 bases align to TRBD1. The CDR3 runs to 17 residues. Germline CDR1 and CDR2: MDHEN and SYDVKM. Unmatched junction bases numbered 11, after V lost 7 bases and J lost 1 base. The CDR3: CASKNRGLSRSNQPQHF. The CDR3 nucleotides read TGTGCCAGCAAAAACAGGGGGCTCTCGAGGAGCAATCAGCCCCAGCATTTT.

The chain links TRBV29-1 to TRBJ2-1, with 7 bases aligning to TRBD1. J lost 2 bases, V lost 7 bases, and 14 bases had no gene match. CDR3 length equals 16 residues. The germline V gene has CDR1 SQVTM and CDR2 ANQGSEA. The CDR3 here is CSGRDYRGPPYNEQFF. Written as DNA, the CDR3 is TGCAGCGGGAGAGACTACAGGGGCCCCCCCTACAATGAGCAGTTCTTC.

About this clone itself: At one boundary the junction diverges from the germline segment, which might be a read error. The V gene is TRBV7-9, the J gene TRBJ2-1; maybe TRBD2 (5 bases). The CDR3 extends over 16 amino acids. In germline, CDR1 is SEHNR, CDR2 FQNEAQ (reference sequence). The CDR3 is CASSLGELVIYSEQFF. As DNA, the CDR3 is TGTGCCAGCAGCTTAGGAGAACTAGTGATTTACAGTGAGCAGTTCTTC.

The V gene is TRBV5-1, the J gene TRBJ2-7; 8 bases map to TRBD1. Germline values: CDR1 SGHRS, CDR2 YFSETQ. The CDR3 sequence is 15 residues long. With 0 bases clipped from V and 4 bases from J, the junction kept 6 bases outside the gene matches. CDR3 sequence: CASSLGQGRTYEQYF. The CDR3 DNA follows: TGCGCCAGCAGCTTGGGACAGGGGCGTACGTACGAGCAGTACTTC.

The chain employs TRBV21-1 and TRBJ2-2; the D call in the table, TRBD2, was not verified against the DNA. TRBV21-1 is termed a pseudogene. The CDR3 loop spans 16 amino acids. CDR3 protein: CASSPRAGRGAGELFF. The CDR3, as DNA: TGTGCCAGCAGCCCCCGGGCAGGGCGGGGGGCCGGGGAGCTGTTTTTT.

V is TRBV2 and J is TRBJ1-1; 7 bases are a match to TRBD1. The CDR3 contains 16 residues. V was pared by 2 bases and J by 0 bases, with 6 bases of the junction left unmatched. The V gene's germline CDR1 is SNHLY and CDR2 FYNNEI. CDR3 sequence: CASSEYRTGLNTEAFF. CDR3 nucleotides: TGTGCCAGCAGTGAATATAGGACAGGATTGAACACTGAAGCTTTCTTT.

The chain's CDR3 is CASVPGQALSVAKNIQYF. The CDR3 coding sequence is TGTGCCAGCGTACCGGGACAGGCCTTGTCCGTAGCCAAAAACATTCAGTACTTC. The V and J genes are TRBV28 and TRBJ2-4; 8 bases agree with TRBD1. The germline CDR1 and CDR2 sequences are MDHEN and SYDVKM. Losses at the gene ends were 8 bases for V and 0 bases for J; bases not matched to a gene: 15. The CDR3 sequence is 18 residues long.

This rearrangement joins TRBV7-9 to TRBJ1-1; TRBD1 matches at 9 bases. Germline loops: CDR1 SEHNR, CDR2 FQNEAQ (reference sequence). There are 14 residues in the CDR3. The junction had 5 bases not matched to a gene; V was cut back by 1 base and J by 8 bases. The CDR3 nucleotides are TGTGCCAGCAGCTTAGTGGGAACAGGGGGCGAAGCTTTCTTT. This translates into CASSLVGTGGEAFF.

The chain couples TRBV25-1 to TRBJ2-5; 10 bases line up with TRBD2. CDR3 length: 16 residues. Trimming cost V 4 bases and J 5 bases; bases outside gene matches: 10. Per germline, CDR1 MGHDK and CDR2 SYGVNS. The DNA for the CDR3 is TGTGCCAGCAGTGTGCTAGCGGGGGCGCGGGGGGAGACCCAGTACTTC. As protein: CASSVLAGARGETQYF. The entire variable domain, with the rest obtained from reference TRBV25-1 and TRBJ2-5, is as follows: EADIYQTPRYLVIGTGKKITLECSQTMGHDKMYWYQQDPGMELHLIHYSYGVNSTEKGDLSSESTVSRIRTEHFPLTLESARPSHTSQYLCASSVLAGARGETQYFGPGTRLLVL.

DNA for the CDR3: TGTGCCAGCAGCCAAGAGCAGGAGCCCCAGCATTTT. It translates to CASSQEQEPQHF. The chain combines TRBV25-1 with TRBJ1-5; no reliable D call. The CDR3 is made up of 12 amino acids. Germline V gene data show CDR1 as MGHDK and CDR2 as SYGVNS. V lost 6 bases to trimming and J lost 8 bases, with 11 bases between them.

V is TRBV19 and J is TRBJ1-2; 7 nucleotides agree with TRBD1. V lost 1 base and J lost 6; bases outside the gene matches: 8. The CDR3 is 15 amino acids. Germline lookup yields CDR1 LNHDA and CDR2 SQIVND (reference sequence). The CDR3 nucleotides read TGTGCCAGTAGTATAGCGGCAGGGGGTTTTCATGGCTACACCTTC. This codes for CASSIAAGGFHGYTF.

This clone was counted a single time. The V call is TRBV19, the J call TRBJ1-5, with TRBD1 matching over 9 bases. The CDR3 loop spans 15 amino acids. CDR1 and CDR2 from the germline V gene are LNHDA and SQIVND (reference sequence). The junction had 7 bases not matched to a gene; V was cut back by 4 bases and J by 6 bases. The CDR3 DNA follows: TGTGCCAGTAGTACCACAGGGGGCGGTGGTCAGCCCCAGCATTTT. Its protein is CASSTTGGGGQPQHF.

Only one count was recorded for this clone. The chain employs TRBV27 and TRBJ1-2; unclear D gene. CDR3 size: 13 residues. Germline V gene data show CDR1 as MNHEY and CDR2 as SMNVEV (reference sequence). Trimming left V 3 bases short and J 7 bases short, with 12 bases between. This chain's CDR3 is CASSLLYTGGYTF. For the CDR3, the DNA is TGTGCCAGCAGTTTGCTCTACACGGGTGGCTACACCTTC.

V and J are TRBV28 and TRBJ2-2, with TRBD1 identical over 10 bases. The CDR3 extends over 18 amino acids. V was clipped by 1 base and J by 3 bases; unmatched bases: 8. Germline CDR1 MDHEN, CDR2 SYDVKM. The CDR3 DNA is TGTGCCAGCAGTTTATTTCCCGACAGGGGGCGAGACACCGGGGAGCTGTTTTTT. This translates into CASSLFPDRGRDTGELFF.

V is TRBV5-1 and J is TRBJ2-1; 7 positions agree with TRBD2. The length of the CDR3 is 16 residues. Unmatched junction bases numbered 11, after V lost 4 bases and J lost 4 bases. Germline V lookup: CDR1 SGHRS, CDR2 YFSETQ. The CDR3 region is CASSPRLSGIYNEQFF. CDR3 DNA: TGCGCCAGCAGCCCCAGGCTCAGCGGGATATACAATGAGCAGTTCTTC.